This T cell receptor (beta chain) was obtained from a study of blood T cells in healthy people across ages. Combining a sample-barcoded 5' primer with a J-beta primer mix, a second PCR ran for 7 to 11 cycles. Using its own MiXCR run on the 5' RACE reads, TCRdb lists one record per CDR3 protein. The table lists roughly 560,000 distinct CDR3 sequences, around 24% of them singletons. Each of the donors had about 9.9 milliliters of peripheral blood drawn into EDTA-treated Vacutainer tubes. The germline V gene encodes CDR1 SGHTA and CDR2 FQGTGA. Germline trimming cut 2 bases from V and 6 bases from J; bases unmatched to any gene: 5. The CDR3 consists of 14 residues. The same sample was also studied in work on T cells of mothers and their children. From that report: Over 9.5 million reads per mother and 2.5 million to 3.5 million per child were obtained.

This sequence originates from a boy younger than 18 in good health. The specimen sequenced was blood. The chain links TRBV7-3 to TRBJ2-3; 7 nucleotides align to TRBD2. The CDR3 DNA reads TGTGCCAGCAGCTTAGCGGGAGCGAGGGATACGCAGTATTTT. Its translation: CASSLAGARDTQYF.